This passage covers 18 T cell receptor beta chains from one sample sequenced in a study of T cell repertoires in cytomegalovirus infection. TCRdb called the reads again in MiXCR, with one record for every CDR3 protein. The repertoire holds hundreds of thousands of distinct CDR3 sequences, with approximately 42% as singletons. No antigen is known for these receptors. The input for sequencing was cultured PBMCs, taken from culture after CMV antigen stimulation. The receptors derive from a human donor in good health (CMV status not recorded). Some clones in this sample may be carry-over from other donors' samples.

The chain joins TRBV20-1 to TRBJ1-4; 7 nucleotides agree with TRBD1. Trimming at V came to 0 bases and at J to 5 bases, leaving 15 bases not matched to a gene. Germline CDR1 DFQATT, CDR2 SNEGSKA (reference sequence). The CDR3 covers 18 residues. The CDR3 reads CSARDLRAGQARNEKLFF. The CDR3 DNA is TGCAGTGCTAGAGATCTGAGGGCCGGACAGGCGCGAAATGAAAAACTGTTTTTT.

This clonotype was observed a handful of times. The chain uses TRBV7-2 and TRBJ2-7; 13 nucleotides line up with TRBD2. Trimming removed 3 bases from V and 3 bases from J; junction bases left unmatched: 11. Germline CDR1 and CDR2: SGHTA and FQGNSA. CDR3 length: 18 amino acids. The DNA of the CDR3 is TGTGCCAGCAGCTTGGCCGGGACTAGCGGGAAGCAAGGCTACGAGCAGTACTTC. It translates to CASSLAGTSGKQGYEQYF. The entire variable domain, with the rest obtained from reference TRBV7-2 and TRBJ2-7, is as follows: GAGVSQSPSNKVTEKGKDVELRCDPISGHTALYWYRQSLGQGLEFLIYFQGNSAPDKSGLPSDRFSAERTGGSVSTLTIQRTQQEDSAVYLCASSLAGTSGKQGYEQYFGPGTRLTVT.

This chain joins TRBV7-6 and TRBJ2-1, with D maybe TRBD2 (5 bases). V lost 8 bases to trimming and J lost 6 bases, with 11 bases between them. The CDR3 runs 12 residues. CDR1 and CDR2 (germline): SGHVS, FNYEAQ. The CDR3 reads CASSRDPNEQFF. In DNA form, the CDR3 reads TGTGCCAGCTCGAGGGATCCCAATGAGCAGTTCTTC.

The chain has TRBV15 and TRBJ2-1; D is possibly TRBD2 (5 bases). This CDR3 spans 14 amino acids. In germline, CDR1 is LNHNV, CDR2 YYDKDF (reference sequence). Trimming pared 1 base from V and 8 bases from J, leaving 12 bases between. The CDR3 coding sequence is TGTGCCACCAGCAGAGTTAGAGGGCTCGATGAGCAGTTCTTC. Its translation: CATSRVRGLDEQFF.

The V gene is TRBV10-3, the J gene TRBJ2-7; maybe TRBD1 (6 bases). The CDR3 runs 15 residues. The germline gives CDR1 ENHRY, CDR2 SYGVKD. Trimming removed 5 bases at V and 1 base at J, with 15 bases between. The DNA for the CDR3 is TGTGCCATCAGTAAGGACAGAGGAGGATCCTACGAGCAGTACTTC. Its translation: CAISKDRGGSYEQYF.

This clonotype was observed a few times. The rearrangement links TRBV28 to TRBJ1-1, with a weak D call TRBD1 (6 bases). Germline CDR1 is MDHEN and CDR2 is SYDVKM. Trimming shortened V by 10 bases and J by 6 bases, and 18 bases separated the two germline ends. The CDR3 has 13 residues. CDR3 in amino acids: CANIGGRPSEAFF. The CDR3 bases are TGTGCCAACATAGGGGGGAGGCCCTCTGAAGCTTTCTTT. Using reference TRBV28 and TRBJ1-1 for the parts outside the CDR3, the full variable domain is DVKVTQSSRYLVKRTGEKVFLECVQDMDHENMFWYRQDPGLGLRLIYFSYDVKMKEKGDIPEGYSVSREKKERFSLILESASTNQTSMYLCANIGGRPSEAFFGQGTRLTVV.

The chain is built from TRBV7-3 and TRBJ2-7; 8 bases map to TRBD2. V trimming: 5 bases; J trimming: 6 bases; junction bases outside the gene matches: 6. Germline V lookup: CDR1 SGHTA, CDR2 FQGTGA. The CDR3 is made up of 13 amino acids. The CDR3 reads CASSPAGVGEQYF. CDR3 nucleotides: TGTGCCAGCAGCCCAGCGGGAGTCGGCGAGCAGTACTTC.

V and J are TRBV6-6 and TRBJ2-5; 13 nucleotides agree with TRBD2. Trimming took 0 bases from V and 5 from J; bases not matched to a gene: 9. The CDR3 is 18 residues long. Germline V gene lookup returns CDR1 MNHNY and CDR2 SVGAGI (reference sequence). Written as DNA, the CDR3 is TGTGCCAGCAGTTACTCGGGACTAGCGGGATCCTTGGGGGAGACCCAGTACTTC. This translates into CASSYSGLAGSLGETQYF.

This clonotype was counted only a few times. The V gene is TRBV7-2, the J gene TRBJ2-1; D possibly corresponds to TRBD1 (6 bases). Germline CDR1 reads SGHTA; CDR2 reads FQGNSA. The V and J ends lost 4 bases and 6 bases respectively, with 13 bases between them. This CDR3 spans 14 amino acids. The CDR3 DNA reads TGTGCCAGCAGCTACAGGGCTAGCTTCAATGAGCAGTTCTTC. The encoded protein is CASSYRASFNEQFF.

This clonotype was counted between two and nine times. Here the CDR3 DNA reads TGTGCCAGCAGTTACTCTGGGGGGAAAGGCTATGGCTACACCTTC. It specifies CASSYSGGKGYGYTF. V and J are TRBV6-5 and TRBJ1-2; D is perhaps TRBD1 (5 bases). Germline V gene sequence: CDR1 MNHEY, CDR2 SVGAGI. The length of the CDR3 is 15 residues. With 0 bases removed from V and 4 bases from J, the gap between germline ends came to 12 bases.

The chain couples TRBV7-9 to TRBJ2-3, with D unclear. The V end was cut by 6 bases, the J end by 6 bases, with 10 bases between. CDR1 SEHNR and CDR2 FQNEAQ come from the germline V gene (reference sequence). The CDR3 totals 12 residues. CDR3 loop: CASSLQPDTQYF. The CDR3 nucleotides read TGTGCCAGCAGTCTCCAGCCGGATACGCAGTATTTT.

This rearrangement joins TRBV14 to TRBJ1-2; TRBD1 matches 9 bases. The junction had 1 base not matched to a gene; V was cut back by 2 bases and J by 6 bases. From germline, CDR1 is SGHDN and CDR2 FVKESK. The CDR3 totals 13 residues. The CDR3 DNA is TGTGCCAGCAGCCAAACAGGGGGCGATGGCTACACCTTC. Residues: CASSQTGGDGYTF.

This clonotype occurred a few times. The CDR3 coding sequence is TGCAGCGTTTACGACCCGGGTCCGACGTTAAACTATGGCTACACCTTC. This encodes CSVYDPGPTLNYGYTF. This chain joins TRBV29-1 and TRBJ1-2, with D unresolved. The CDR3 is made up of 16 amino acids. With 5 bases removed from V and 2 bases from J, the gap between germline ends came to 21 bases. Germline-derived CDR1 and CDR2 are SQVTM and ANQGSEA.

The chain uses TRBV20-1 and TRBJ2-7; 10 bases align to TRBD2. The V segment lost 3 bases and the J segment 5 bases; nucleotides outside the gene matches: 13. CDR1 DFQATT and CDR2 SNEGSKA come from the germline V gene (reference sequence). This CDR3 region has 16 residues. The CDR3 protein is CSARASGRTGIDEQYF. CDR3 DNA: TGCAGTGCTAGGGCTAGCGGGAGAACTGGGATCGACGAGCAGTACTTC.

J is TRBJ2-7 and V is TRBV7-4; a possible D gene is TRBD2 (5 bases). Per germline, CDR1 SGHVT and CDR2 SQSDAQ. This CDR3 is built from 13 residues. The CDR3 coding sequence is TGTGCTAGCGAGGGCGCCGGGATTTACGAGCAGTACTTC. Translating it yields CASEGAGIYEQYF.

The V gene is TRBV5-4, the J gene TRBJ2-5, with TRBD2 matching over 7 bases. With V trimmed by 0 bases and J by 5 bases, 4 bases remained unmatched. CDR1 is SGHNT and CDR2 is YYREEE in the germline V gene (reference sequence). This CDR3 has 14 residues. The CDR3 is CASSLEEGGETQYF. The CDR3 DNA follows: TGTGCCAGCAGCTTGGAGGAGGGAGGGGAGACCCAGTACTTC.

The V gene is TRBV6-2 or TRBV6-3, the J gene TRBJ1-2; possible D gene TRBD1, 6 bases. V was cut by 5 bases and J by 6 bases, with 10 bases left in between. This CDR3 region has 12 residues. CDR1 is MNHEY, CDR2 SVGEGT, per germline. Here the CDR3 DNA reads TGTGCCAGCAGTCCCAGGGGCCATGGCTACACCTTC. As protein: CASSPRGHGYTF.

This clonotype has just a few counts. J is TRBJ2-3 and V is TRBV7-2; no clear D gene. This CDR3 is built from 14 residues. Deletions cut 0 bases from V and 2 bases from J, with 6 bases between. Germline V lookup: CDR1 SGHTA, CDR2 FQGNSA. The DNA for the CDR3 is TGTGCCAGCAGCTTAGCTACGGTCACAGATACGCAGTATTTT. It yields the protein CASSLATVTDTQYF.